This TCR beta chain was retrieved from a study of post-analysis software for immune sequencing data. Prepared libraries of TCR beta cDNA carried unique molecular identifiers. TCRdb reprocessed the PCR reads via MiXCR and lists one record per CDR3 protein. The sample lists hundreds of thousands of distinct CDR3 sequences; roughly 27% were seen once. The CDR3 extends over 14 amino acids. From germline, CDR1 is ENHRY and CDR2 SYGVKD. Concerning this clonotype itself: The antigen is undetermined. A much larger clone lies a single base off, so this may be a read error.

General study findings and limits: Higher frequency in patients than in controls was seen for about five TRBV segments, with TRBV5-6, TRBV5-1 and TRBV20-1 among them.

The rearrangement links TRBV10-3 to TRBJ2-1; D perhaps matches TRBD2 (7 bases). The TCR was taken from a girl aged 5-17 years with multiple sclerosis. Sequenced input: blood. Here the CDR3 reads CAAQTGLVANERFF. As DNA, the CDR3 is TGTGCCGCACAGACAGGACTAGTAGCGAATGAGCGGTTCTTC.